The clone carrying this TCR beta chain has more than one count but fewer than ten. Its target is not known. As for treatment: roughly 20 received Ad26.COV2.S at low or high dose, single or two shots; 5 received placebo; per-sample allocation not given. Repertoires come from day 63 after the first vaccine or placebo injection. This entry belongs to a study of Ad26.COV2.S vaccination and SARS-CoV-2 variants. Study context: In the study, Ad26.COV2.S was injected intramuscularly once, or twice 56 days apart.

The table came from immunoSEQ multiplex PCR; TCRdb's copy has only in-frame clones and leaves some out. Of 440,000 or so clones in the sample, over 80% were seen once. Study observations and caveats: Higher spike-specific TCR breadth was found in vaccine recipients than in placebo recipients. With respect to non-spike TCR breadth, vaccine and placebo recipients were similar.

Germline CDR1 and CDR2: MNHEY and SVGEGT. V shed 6 bases and J 4 bases; nucleotides not matched to a gene: 13. CDR3 length equals 16 residues. The sequence was obtained from a person between 18 and 65 years old who received the Ad26.COV2.S COVID-19 vaccine or a placebo. The material was peripheral blood, obtained in a trial of Ad26.COV2.S vaccine versus placebo. The V and J genes are TRBV6-2 or TRBV6-3 and TRBJ2-7; 9 bases are shared with TRBD1. DNA of the CDR3: TGTGCCAGCAGCCGCTCTCACAGGGGGCTCTTTTACGAGCAGTACTTC. Translation: CASSRSHRGLFYEQYF.